Each of the 22 T cell receptor beta chains below was sequenced from the same sample in a study of cytomegalovirus exposure and HLA in healthy donors. The PCR ran on 60 Vbeta and 13 Jbeta primers. TCRdb's table, derived via immunoSEQ multiplex PCR, lists solely in-frame clones and lacks some. The sample includes approximately 100,000 clones, over 65% of them seen just once. The specimen sequenced was PBMCs. These receptors were collected from a female donor in good health and CMV-seronegative.

CDR3 coding DNA: TGTGCCAGCAGCTTAGTAGGGGCTAGTGGGAAAGAGACCCAGTACTTC. The encoded protein is CASSLVGASGKETQYF. The chain recombines TRBV7-2 with TRBJ2-5, with D tentatively TRBD1 (5 bases). This CDR3 spans 16 amino acids. Trimming removed 1 base at V and 3 bases at J, with 15 bases between. CDR1 and CDR2 (germline): SGHTA, FQGNSA.

The rearrangement links TRBV15 to TRBJ2-1; possibly TRBD1 for D (6 bases). Trimming shortened V by 3 bases and J by 4 bases, and 16 bases separated the two germline ends. The CDR3 sequence is 16 residues long. The germline CDR1 and CDR2 sequences are LNHNV and YYDKDF (reference sequence). As DNA, the CDR3 is TGTGCCACCAGCAGCCCTACAGGGTTCGCGTACAATGAGCAGTTCTTC. Amino acids: CATSSPTGFAYNEQFF.

The chain employs TRBV2 and TRBJ2-5; a weak D match, TRBD2 (6 bases). CDR1 and CDR2 (germline): SNHLY, FYNNEI. V was cut by 6 bases and J by 5 bases, with 13 bases left in between. This CDR3 contains 13 residues. CDR3 protein: CASSPTSIETQYF. CDR3 coding DNA: TGTGCCAGCAGCCCGACTAGTATCGAGACCCAGTACTTC.

The chain employs TRBV6-5 and TRBJ1-2, with TRBD1 identical over 9 bases. This CDR3 region has 16 residues. Losses at the gene ends were 4 bases for V and 2 bases for J; bases not matched to a gene: 8. The germline V gene encodes CDR1 MNHEY and CDR2 SVGAGI. Here the CDR3 reads CASSSQTGQGNYGYTF. CDR3 nucleotide sequence: TGTGCCAGCAGTTCACAAACGGGACAGGGAAACTATGGCTACACCTTC.

This sequence joins TRBV11-2 and TRBJ2-7, with 8 nucleotides matching TRBD1. The CDR3 is 14 amino acids. The trim removed 2 bases at V and 3 bases at J, leaving 3 bases unmatched. Per the germline V gene, CDR1 is SGHAT and CDR2 is FQNNGV. The CDR3 sequence is CASSLHGQGYEQYF. CDR3 nucleotides: TGTGCCAGCAGCTTACACGGACAGGGCTACGAGCAGTACTTC. The whole variable domain, remainder taken from reference TRBV11-2 and TRBJ2-7, is EAGVAQSPRYKIIEKRQSVAFWCNPISGHATLYWYQQILGQGPKLLIQFQNNGVVDDSQLPKDRFSAERLKGVDSTLKIQPAKLEDSAVYLCASSLHGQGYEQYFGPGTRLTVT.

Only one count was recorded for this clone. This chain connects TRBV21-1 to TRBJ2-7; the listed D gene, TRBD2, was not tested against the DNA. TRBV21-1 is marked as a pseudogene. The CDR3 totals 16 residues. The CDR3 DNA reads as TGTGCCAGCTCTCGGTTTATTCGCGTTATTCCCTACGAGCAGTACTTC. It codes for CASSRFIRVIPYEQYF.

The chain carries TRBV2 and TRBJ2-7; weak D call: TRBD2 (6 bases). Trimming shortened V by 8 bases and J by 2 bases, and 10 bases separated the two germline ends. This CDR3 contains 12 residues. Germline V CDR1 and CDR2: SNHLY, FYNNEI. The CDR3 is CASGEAAYEQYF. The DNA of the CDR3 is TGTGCCAGCGGGGAGGCAGCCTACGAGCAGTACTTC.

The chain joins TRBV10-3 to TRBJ1-5; D is uncertain. The CDR3 sequence is 13 residues long. CDR1 is ENHRY and CDR2 is SYGVKD in the germline V gene. V was clipped by 2 bases and J by 1 base, with 3 bases between them. The CDR3 protein is CAISEGSNQPQHF. The CDR3, as DNA: TGTGCCATCAGTGAGGGCAGCAATCAGCCCCAGCATTTT.

The chain joins TRBV27 to TRBJ2-1, with D perhaps matching TRBD2 (6 bases). V lost 2 bases and J 5 bases, leaving 16 bases between the germline ends. The CDR3 covers 16 residues. The germline V gene has CDR1 MNHEY and CDR2 SMNVEV (reference sequence). CDR3 region: CASSLRRGGAHNEQFF. The CDR3 region has the DNA TGTGCCAGCAGTTTAAGGCGTGGCGGGGCCCACAATGAGCAGTTCTTC.

The rearrangement joins TRBV5-1 to TRBJ1-6, with 7 nucleotides matching TRBD1. The trim removed 3 bases at V and 5 bases at J, leaving 2 bases unmatched. Germline loops: CDR1 SGHRS, CDR2 YFSETQ. The CDR3 length is 14 residues. The CDR3: CASSSGQNNSPLHF. In DNA form, the CDR3 reads TGCGCCAGCAGCTCGGGACAGAATAATTCACCCCTCCACTTT.

The rearrangement uses TRBV10-2 and TRBJ1-5, with 8 nucleotides matching TRBD1. The CDR3 extends over 14 amino acids. Per the germline V gene, CDR1 is WSHSY and CDR2 is SAAADI. Trimming removed 6 bases from V and 4 bases from J; junction bases left unmatched: 5. As DNA, the CDR3 is TGCGCCAGCAGACAGGGGGGAACAAATCAGCCCCAGCATTTT. Protein: CASRQGGTNQPQHF.

The chain joins TRBV19 to TRBJ2-4; D may be TRBD1 (6 bases). The V and J ends lost 3 bases and 9 bases respectively, with 12 bases between them. This CDR3 is built from 13 residues. Germline-derived CDR1 and CDR2 are LNHDA and SQIVND (reference sequence). The DNA for the CDR3 is TGTGCCAGTAGTATGCCAGGGGAAAGCATTCAGTACTTC. It translates to CASSMPGESIQYF.

This sequence joins TRBV7-8 and TRBJ2-7, with D perhaps TRBD2 (6 bases). CDR3 length: 18 amino acids. Trimming left V 5 bases short and J 3 bases short, with 26 bases between. CDR1 is SGHVS, CDR2 FQNEAQ, per germline. The CDR3 reads CASSIGAWRVRAGYEQYF. CDR3 DNA sequence: TGTGCCAGCAGCATAGGGGCCTGGAGGGTTCGGGCGGGCTACGAGCAGTACTTC.

The chain couples TRBV30 to TRBJ1-2; 7 bases are a match to TRBD1. The CDR3 is made up of 13 amino acids. The germline CDR1 and CDR2 sequences are GTSNPN and SVGIG (reference sequence). With V trimmed by 0 bases and J by 7 bases, 5 bases remained unmatched. CDR3 in amino acids: CAWSVKGAGGYTF. In DNA, the CDR3 is TGTGCCTGGAGTGTAAAGGGGGCGGGTGGCTACACCTTC.

V gene TRBV2 combines with J gene TRBJ1-4; 9 nucleotides agree with TRBD1. The germline gives CDR1 SNHLY, CDR2 FYNNEI. The CDR3 sequence is 14 residues long. The trim removed 7 bases at V and 6 bases at J, leaving 6 bases unmatched. CDR3: CASITGGGYEKLFF. The CDR3, as DNA: TGTGCCAGCATAACAGGGGGCGGGTATGAAAAACTGTTTTTT.

The chain combines TRBV27 with TRBJ2-1; tentatively, D is TRBD2 (5 bases). The CDR3 consists of 14 residues. Germline lookup yields CDR1 MNHEY and CDR2 SMNVEV (reference sequence). Trimming took 8 bases from V and 5 from J, leaving 16 bases between them. In DNA form, the CDR3 reads TGTGCCAGCTCCCCCGGGGTCCCCAACAATGAGCAGTTCTTC. It yields the protein CASSPGVPNNEQFF.

This clone was seen only once. This sequence joins TRBV7-2 and TRBJ1-1, with TRBD1 as a possible D gene (5 bases). Germline V gene data show CDR1 as SGHTA and CDR2 as FQGNSA. Deletions cut 6 bases from V and 4 bases from J, with 9 bases between. This CDR3 spans 12 amino acids. This chain's CDR3 is CASSPGFTEAFF. CDR3 sequence (DNA): TGTGCCAGCAGTCCAGGGTTCACTGAAGCTTTCTTT.

A single count supports this clone. As DNA, the CDR3 is TGCGCCAGCAGCCCCGGACTAGCGGGGGGAACTAGCACAGATACGCAGTATTTT. It specifies CASSPGLAGGTSTDTQYF. The chain uses TRBV5-1 and TRBJ2-3; 14 bases are a match to TRBD2. V lost 4 bases and J lost 0; bases outside the gene matches: 7. The germline gives CDR1 SGHRS, CDR2 YFSETQ. CDR3 length equals 18 residues.

The chain couples TRBV27 to TRBJ2-3; the D gene is possibly TRBD2 (5 bases). With 10 bases removed from V and 3 bases from J, the gap between germline ends came to 11 bases. The germline CDR1 and CDR2 sequences are MNHEY and SMNVEV (reference sequence). The CDR3 has 12 residues. The CDR3 reads CATTSGTDTQYF. The CDR3 DNA follows: TGTGCCACCACCTCGGGGACAGATACGCAGTATTTT.

This chain connects TRBV18 to TRBJ1-2; D perhaps matches TRBD1 (6 bases). Germline V CDR1 and CDR2: KGHSH, LQKENI. With 6 bases removed from V and 4 bases from J, the gap between germline ends came to 12 bases. This CDR3 has 13 amino acids. The CDR3 nucleotides are TGTGCCAGCTCCCCAAAACAGGGCTATGGCTACACCTTC. Translation gives CASSPKQGYGYTF.

A note on this clone: The limits of the CDR3 on the DNA are not certain, so only TCRdb's listed CDR3 is given. This chain uses TRBV21-1 with TRBJ1-5; the D segment call TRBD1 is taken from the table without a DNA check. TRBV21-1 is a pseudogene. Ends included, the CDR3 has 20 residues. The CDR3 spells CASSKGPRFVGEGSNQPQHF.

This rearrangement joins TRBV11-2 to TRBJ1-3, with D unclear. The CDR3 loop spans 15 amino acids. Deletions cut 1 base from V and 0 bases from J, with 7 bases between. Germline V gene sequence: CDR1 SGHAT, CDR2 FQNNGV. CDR3 bases: TGTGCCAGCAGCTTAGTCGTGTCCTCTGGAAACACCATATATTTT. Amino acids: CASSLVVSSGNTIYF.